The subject of this entry is one T cell receptor (beta chain). The antigen is unknown. Profiled with immunoSEQ multiplex PCR; TCRdb holds only in-frame clones, not every one. The table records about 120,000 clones, about 85% of them present only once. The CDR3 extends over 14 amino acids. V lost 5 bases, J lost 4 bases, and 13 bases lay in between. Germline V CDR1 and CDR2: LNHDA, SQIVND (reference sequence). These data originate in a study of cytomegalovirus exposure and HLA in healthy donors. Study-wide points: Altogether, 170 or so TCR beta chains were recorded as cytomegalovirus-associated. Subsequent analysis of the approximately 110 validation repertoires found a tendency for first-cohort TCR clusters to co-occur. Reports indicated that the classifier achieved high specificity and sensitivity in diagnosing cytomegalovirus status.

The receptor's source is a man younger than 35 in good health and CMV-seropositive. The chain uses TRBV19 and TRBJ2-3; the D is unclear. Specimen: PBMCs. CDR3 nucleotides: TGTGCCAGTAGTCTCTATGAGGAATCAGATACGCAGTATTTT. Its translation is CASSLYEESDTQYF. Together with reference TRBV19 and TRBJ2-3, the CDR3 gives the full variable domain: DGGITQSPKYLFRKEGQNVTLSCEQNLNHDAMYWYRQDPGQGLRLIYYSQIVNDFQKGDIAEGYSVSREKKESFPLTVTSAQKNPTAFYLCASSLYEESDTQYFGPGTRLTVL.